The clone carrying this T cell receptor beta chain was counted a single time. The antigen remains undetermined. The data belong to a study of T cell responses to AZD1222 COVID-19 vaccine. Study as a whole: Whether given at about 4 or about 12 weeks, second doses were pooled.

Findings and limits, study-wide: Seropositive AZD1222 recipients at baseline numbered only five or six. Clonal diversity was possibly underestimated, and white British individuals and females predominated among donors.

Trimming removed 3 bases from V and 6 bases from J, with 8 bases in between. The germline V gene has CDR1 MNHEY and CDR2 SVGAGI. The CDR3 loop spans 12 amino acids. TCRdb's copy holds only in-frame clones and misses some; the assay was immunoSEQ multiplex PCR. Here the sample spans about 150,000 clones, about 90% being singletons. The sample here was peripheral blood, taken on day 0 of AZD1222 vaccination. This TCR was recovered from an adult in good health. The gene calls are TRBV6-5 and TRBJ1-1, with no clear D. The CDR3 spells CASSYLAAEAFF. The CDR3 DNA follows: TGTGCCAGCAGTTATCTCGCGGCTGAAGCTTTCTTT.